The 13 T cell receptor beta chains given below trace back to one sample, sequenced in a study of cytotoxic CD8 clonotypes in ibrutinib-treated CLL. Data came from immunoSEQ multiplex PCR; TCRdb stores just in-frame clones and leaves some out. The data show 300,000 or so clones, about 64% seen once. The material sequenced was PBMCs, taken after 36 months of ibrutinib treatment. The source is a human donor with chronic lymphocytic leukemia.

The chain is built from TRBV2 and TRBJ2-3; 7 nucleotides line up with TRBD1. This CDR3 comprises 16 residues. Germline V gene sequence: CDR1 SNHLY, CDR2 FYNNEI. V was clipped by 7 bases and J by 2 bases; unmatched bases: 12. The CDR3, as DNA: TGTGCCAGCAAAGGGGGCGCCCGACCTTACACAGATACGCAGTATTTT. Translation gives CASKGGARPYTDTQYF. The full variable domain, with the rest looked up from reference TRBV2 and TRBJ2-3, is EPEVTQTPSHQVTQMGQEVILRCVPISNHLYFYWYRQILGQKVEFLVSFYNNEISEKSEIFDDQFSVERPDGSNFTLKIRSTKLEDSAMYFCASKGGARPYTDTQYFGPGTRLTVL.

The V call is TRBV4-1, the J call TRBJ2-3, with a tentative D call TRBD1 (5 bases). V lost 3 bases and J lost 2, with 24 bases in between. The CDR3 length is 19 residues. Germline CDR1 is MGHRA and CDR2 is YSYEKL. The CDR3, as DNA: TGCGCCAGCAGCCACGCGTGGGTGGGGCGTGTTGGCCCCACAGATACGCAGTATTTT. It is translated as CASSHAWVGRVGPTDTQYF.

The chain has TRBV7-9 and TRBJ2-2; no firm D call. Trimming stripped 1 base from V and 0 bases from J, with 12 bases between. This CDR3 comprises 17 residues. CDR1 and CDR2 from the germline V gene are SEHNR and FQNEAQ (reference sequence). CDR3 in amino acids: CASSLEGPGSNTGELFF. The DNA for the CDR3 is TGTGCCAGCAGCTTAGAAGGCCCAGGTTCGAACACCGGGGAGCTGTTTTTT. Full variable domain (missing parts from reference TRBV7-9 and TRBJ2-2): DTGVSQNPRHKITKRGQNVTFRCDPISEHNRLYWYRQTLGQGPEFLTYFQNEAQLEKSRLLSDRFSAERPKGSFSTLEIQRTEQGDSAMYLCASSLEGPGSNTGELFFGEGSRLTVL.

The V and J genes are TRBV19 and TRBJ1-2; D gene ambiguous. V lost 3 bases to trimming and J lost 4 bases, with 6 bases between them. The germline CDR1 and CDR2 sequences are LNHDA and SQIVND (reference sequence). The CDR3 extends over 12 amino acids. The DNA of the CDR3 is TGTGCCAGTAGTATTAGAGGCTATGGCTACACCTTC. Translating gives CASSIRGYGYTF.

This clone appeared a few times. The chain is built from TRBV10-3 and TRBJ2-7; TRBD2 is a possible D gene (5 bases). Trimming took 2 bases from V and 0 from J, leaving 8 bases between them. The CDR3 contains 14 residues. Per the germline V gene, CDR1 is ENHRY and CDR2 is SYGVKD. In DNA form, the CDR3 reads TGTGCCATCAGTGAGGTCCGGGGCTCCTACGAGCAGTACTTC. Translating gives CAISEVRGSYEQYF.

The rearrangement joins TRBV27 to TRBJ2-7; 7 bases agree with TRBD1. The CDR3 consists of 16 residues. Germline-derived CDR1 and CDR2 are MNHEY and SMNVEV (reference sequence). J lost 2 bases, V lost 5 bases, and 12 bases had no gene match. Written as DNA, the CDR3 is TGTGCCAGCAGTCCTCGGGCCGGGACAGACACCTACGAGCAGTACTTC. Protein product: CASSPRAGTDTYEQYF.

This clone has a single count. V usage is TRBV2 and J usage is TRBJ1-2; D is unclear. The CDR3 length is 16 residues. Trimming took off 2 bases at V and 4 bases at J, with 17 bases between the two ends. Germline loops: CDR1 SNHLY, CDR2 FYNNEI. CDR3 protein: CASSELFGVRAYGYTF. The CDR3 nucleotides are TGTGCCAGCAGTGAATTGTTCGGCGTAAGAGCCTATGGCTACACCTTC.

The J gene is TRBJ1-4, the V gene TRBV4-2; D might be TRBD1 (6 bases). CDR1 LGHNA and CDR2 YNFKEQ come from the germline V gene. The V end was cut by 1 base, the J end by 4 bases, with 13 bases between. The CDR3 has 16 residues. CDR3: CASSQVGGQINEKLFF. DNA of the CDR3: TGTGCCAGCAGCCAAGTAGGGGGTCAGATTAATGAAAAACTGTTTTTT.

Remarks on this clone: Different DNA sequences within this sample yield the same CDR3. The chain has TRBV7-3 and TRBJ2-6; unclear D gene. Germline V gives CDR1 SGHTA, CDR2 FQGTGA. The CDR3 is made up of 13 amino acids. V dropped 3 bases and J dropped 4 bases, with 4 bases sitting between them. The CDR3 sequence: CASSLGGANVLTF. The CDR3 region has the DNA TGTGCCAGCAGCTTGGGAGGGGCCAACGTCCTGACTTTC.

This clone occurred many times. J is TRBJ2-7 and V is TRBV19; the match to TRBD2 covers 10 bases. Trimming cost V 3 bases and J 4 bases; bases outside gene matches: 6. This CDR3 is built from 15 residues. Germline V gene data show CDR1 as LNHDA and CDR2 as SQIVND (reference sequence). CDR3 amino acids: CASSIEASGGYEQYF. CDR3 nucleotide sequence: TGTGCCAGTAGTATTGAGGCTAGCGGGGGATACGAGCAGTACTTC.

There are a few counts of this clone. V and J are TRBV18 and TRBJ1-6, with a possible D match to TRBD1 (6 bases). V lost 1 base to trimming and J lost 14 bases, with 9 bases between them. The germline V gene has CDR1 KGHSH and CDR2 LQKENI. This CDR3 is built from 12 residues. The CDR3 loop reads CASSPLPGALHF. Here the CDR3 DNA reads TGTGCCAGCTCACCACTCCCAGGGGCCCTCCACTTT.

In this sample, this clone turned up a few times. The gene calls are TRBV5-5 and TRBJ1-2; D is unclear. Germline CDR1 SGHKS, CDR2 YYEKEE (reference sequence). The CDR3 has 16 residues. Deletions cut 6 bases from V and 1 base from J, with 19 bases between. The CDR3, as DNA: TGTGCCAGCACCGTGGGCCGAGGCGTGGGTAACTATGGCTACACCTTC. Amino acids: CASTVGRGVGNYGYTF. The full variable domain, in which reference TRBV5-5 and TRBJ1-2 provide the parts outside the CDR3, is DAGVTQSPTHLIKTRGQQVTLRCSPISGHKSVSWYQQVLGQGPQFIFQYYEKEERGRGNFPDRFSARQFPNYSSELNVNALLLGDSALYLCASTVGRGVGNYGYTFGSGTRLTVV.

This clone was picked up one time. V is TRBV6-6 and J is TRBJ1-6, with TRBD1 as a possible D gene (6 bases). Trimming took off 6 bases at V and 0 bases at J, with 12 bases between the two ends. This CDR3 is 16 amino acids long. Germline CDR1 reads MNHNY; CDR2 reads SVGAGI (reference sequence). The CDR3 spells CASSETGLSYNSPLHF. The CDR3 DNA is TGTGCCAGCAGCGAGACAGGCCTCTCCTATAATTCACCCCTCCACTTT.